The 28 T cell receptor beta chains below come from one sample, sequenced in a study of T cells in Graves' hyperthyroidism and ophthalmopathy. Amplification targeted TCR beta CDR3 regions from RNA transcripts. During a first-round RT-PCR of the TCR CDR3, the HTBI primer set was used. TCRdb analysed the multiplex PCR reads with MiXCR anew, one entry per CDR3 protein. The sample includes about 540,000 distinct CDR3 sequences, more than 45% of them seen just once. The source material was peripheral blood or thyroid tissue (not recorded which). The receptors stem from a woman younger than 35 with Graves' hyperthyroidism.

This clonotype was counted ten times or more. The rearrangement links TRBV29-1 to TRBJ1-2; a possible D gene is TRBD1 (6 bases). V lost 2 bases and J 4 bases, leaving 11 bases between the germline ends. Germline V gene sequence: CDR1 SQVTM, CDR2 ANQGSEA. The CDR3 runs to 13 residues. CDR3 nucleotide sequence: TGCAGCGTTGAAAGGGGGGATGGCTATGGCTACACCTTC. Protein: CSVERGDGYGYTF.

The sample holds many counts of this clonotype. This rearrangement joins TRBV7-9 to TRBJ1-6; D gene ambiguous. The CDR3 covers 14 residues. The germline gives CDR1 SEHNR, CDR2 FQNEAQ (reference sequence). Deletions cut 0 bases from V and 5 bases from J, with 5 bases between. The CDR3 region is CASSLALDNSPLHF. The DNA of the CDR3 is TGTGCCAGCAGCTTAGCACTAGATAATTCACCCCTCCACTTT.

This clonotype was seen only once. V and J are TRBV20-1 and TRBJ1-2; D not resolved. The CDR3 is made up of 14 amino acids. V lost 3 bases and J 4 bases, leaving 15 bases between the germline ends. Germline CDR1 is DFQATT and CDR2 is SNEGSKA (reference sequence). For the CDR3, the DNA is TGCAGTGCTAGTCAGCGTGACGGGCCCTATGGCTACACCTTC. As protein: CSASQRDGPYGYTF.

This clonotype has only a few counts. V and J are TRBV7-3 and TRBJ2-7; 13 bases are shared with TRBD2. The germline CDR1 and CDR2 sequences are SGHTA and FQGTGA. This CDR3 has 16 residues. V was pared by 2 bases and J by 2 bases, with 3 bases of the junction left unmatched. The CDR3 nucleotides read TGTGCCAGCAGCTTAGGGACTAGCGGGGCTGCCTACGAGCAGTACTTC. This sequence encodes CASSLGTSGAAYEQYF.

Points on this clonotype: Since a much larger clone is just one base distant, this may be a read error. The V call is TRBV7-6, the J call TRBJ2-2; D is possibly TRBD2 (5 bases). The length of the CDR3 is 13 residues. The germline V gene has CDR1 SGHVS and CDR2 FNYEAQ. For the CDR3, the DNA is TGTGCCAGCAGCCTAGCACGAGCCGGGGAGCTGTCTTTT. Translated, it gives CASSLARAGELSF.

This clonotype has ten or more counts. The rearrangement joins TRBV24-1 to TRBJ2-5; D tentatively reads TRBD1 or TRBD2 (7 bases each). The V gene's germline CDR1 is KGHDR and CDR2 SFDVKD. The CDR3 is made up of 13 amino acids. The V and J ends lost 9 bases and 5 bases respectively, with 15 bases between them. CDR3 nucleotide sequence: TGTGCCACCGGACAGGCGGGGGACGAGACCCAGTACTTC. Translating it yields CATGQAGDETQYF.

The genes are TRBV7-2 and TRBJ2-3, with 7 bases lining up with TRBD2. Germline assignment: CDR1 SGHTA and CDR2 FQGNSA. The CDR3 is made up of 13 amino acids. After removal of 5 bases from V and 7 bases from J, the junction contained 6 bases not matched to a gene. This chain's CDR3 is CASSIDGGNTQYF. The CDR3 nucleotides read TGTGCCAGCAGCATCGACGGGGGGAATACGCAGTATTTT.

In this sample, this clonotype turned up once. The genes are TRBV5-1 and TRBJ1-3; D uncertain. Trimming removed 0 bases from V and 1 base from J, with 8 bases in between. CDR3 length: 15 amino acids. Germline CDR1 SGHRS, CDR2 YFSETQ. The CDR3 DNA sequence: TGCGCCAGCAGCTTGGCCTGGGGTTCTGGAAACACCATATATTTT. Translating gives CASSLAWGSGNTIYF.

This clonotype was picked up a small number of times. The V gene is TRBV19, the J gene TRBJ2-5; D is possibly TRBD2 (7 bases). CDR1 and CDR2 (germline): LNHDA, SQIVND (reference sequence). Trimming stripped 4 bases from V and 10 bases from J, with 22 bases between. The CDR3 contains 15 residues. CDR3 residues: CASSNRAGAGLSQYF. Written as DNA, the CDR3 is TGTGCCAGTAGTAACAGGGCGGGAGCAGGCTTGAGCCAGTACTTC.

The chain recombines TRBV15 with TRBJ2-7, with D possibly being TRBD2 (6 bases). Trimming removed 5 bases at V and 3 bases at J, with 20 bases between. The V gene's germline CDR1 is LNHNV and CDR2 YYDKDF (reference sequence). The length of the CDR3 is 16 residues. The CDR3 region is CATSRQKGGANYEQYF. The CDR3 DNA reads TGTGCCACCAGCCGCCAGAAAGGAGGGGCTAACTACGAGCAGTACTTC.

The V and J genes are TRBV7-7 and TRBJ2-5, with 14 bases identical to TRBD2. The CDR3 length is 17 residues. V was pared by 5 bases and J by 5 bases, with 10 bases of the junction left unmatched. Germline V gives CDR1 SSHAT, CDR2 FNYEAQ (reference sequence). CDR3 protein: CASSPGTSGRGGETQYF. The CDR3 nucleotides read TGTGCCAGCAGCCCCGGGACTAGCGGGAGAGGTGGGGAGACCCAGTACTTC. Using reference TRBV7-7 and TRBJ2-5 for the parts outside the CDR3, the full variable domain is GAGVSQSPRYKVTKRGQDVTLRCDPISSHATLYWYQQALGQGPEFLTYFNYEAQPDKSGLPSDRFSAERPEGSISTLTIQRTEQRDSAMYRCASSPGTSGRGGETQYFGPGTRLLVL.

The chain carries TRBV2 and TRBJ1-2; D unresolved. V lost 1 base, J lost 0 bases, and 6 bases lay in between. The CDR3 length is 14 residues. From germline, CDR1 is SNHLY and CDR2 FYNNEI. CDR3 in DNA: TGTGCCAGCAGTGAAGAAAACTCTAACTATGGCTACACCTTC. Protein sequence: CASSEENSNYGYTF. The full variable domain, its missing parts supplied by reference TRBV2 and TRBJ1-2, is EPEVTQTPSHQVTQMGQEVILRCVPISNHLYFYWYRQILGQKVEFLVSFYNNEISEKSEIFDDQFSVERPDGSNFTLKIRSTKLEDSAMYFCASSEENSNYGYTFGSGTRLTVV.

This clonotype was detected many times. The chain employs TRBV2 and TRBJ1-6, with no clear D. The CDR3 totals 14 residues. Germline V CDR1 and CDR2: SNHLY, FYNNEI. The V and J ends lost 5 bases and 10 bases respectively, with 15 bases between them. The CDR3 sequence: CASSLGVGGSPLHF. The DNA for the CDR3 is TGTGCCAGCAGTCTCGGGGTCGGTGGGTCACCCCTCCACTTT.

This clonotype was picked up a small number of times. V usage is TRBV25-1 and J usage is TRBJ1-2; D gene uncertain. From germline, CDR1 is MGHDK and CDR2 SYGVNS. The length of the CDR3 is 13 residues. Trimming removed 5 bases at V and 5 bases at J, with 12 bases between. CDR3: CASSMAPGYGYTF. DNA of the CDR3: TGTGCCAGCAGTATGGCCCCGGGGTATGGCTACACCTTC.

J is TRBJ1-4 and V is TRBV29-1; D ambiguous. Germline CDR1 and CDR2: SQVTM and ANQGSEA. CDR3 length equals 13 residues. The germline V and J ends were trimmed by 5 bases and 5 bases, with 12 bases remaining between them. Here the CDR3 DNA reads TGCAGCGTTATGGATTCGGGGAATGAAAAACTGTTTTTT. Protein sequence: CSVMDSGNEKLFF.

This clonotype was seen many times. The J gene is TRBJ2-7, the V gene TRBV7-8, with a possible D match to TRBD1 (6 bases). Trimming pared 3 bases from V and 5 bases from J, leaving 17 bases between. Germline loops: CDR1 SGHVS, CDR2 FQNEAQ. The CDR3 covers 15 residues. The DNA for the CDR3 is TGTGCCAGCAGCTTTGATGTAACAGGGACCGACGAGCAGTACTTC. Its translation: CASSFDVTGTDEQYF.

In its sample, this clonotype was seen a few times. V usage is TRBV2 and J usage is TRBJ1-4; 10 positions agree with TRBD1. Per the germline V gene, CDR1 is SNHLY and CDR2 is FYNNEI. The trim removed 6 bases at V and 8 bases at J, leaving 6 bases unmatched. The CDR3 length is 14 residues. CDR3 DNA sequence: TGTGCCAGCAGCTCGACAGGGGGCCGGGAAAAACTGTTTTTT. Translated, it gives CASSSTGGREKLFF.

The rearrangement uses TRBV29-1 and TRBJ2-6; a weak D match, TRBD1 (6 bases). V was shortened by 4 bases and J by 0 bases, with 10 bases between the two germline ends. The germline CDR1 and CDR2 sequences are SQVTM and ANQGSEA. The CDR3 is made up of 15 amino acids. In nucleotides, the CDR3 is TGCAGCGTTGGGACAGAGAGCTCTGGGGCCAACGTCCTGACTTTC. Its protein product is CSVGTESSGANVLTF.

This chain connects TRBV6-5 to TRBJ2-7; either TRBD1 or TRBD2 may supply D (6 bases each). The CDR3 sequence is 13 residues long. Trimming removed 2 bases at V and 4 bases at J, with 9 bases between. The germline V gene encodes CDR1 MNHEY and CDR2 SVGAGI. The CDR3 coding sequence is TGTGCCAGCAGTTACGAGGGGGGTTACGAGCAGTACTTC. This encodes CASSYEGGYEQYF.

The V gene is TRBV12-3 or TRBV12-4, the J gene TRBJ2-7; D might be TRBD1 (5 bases). V was cut by 5 bases and J by 3 bases, with 11 bases left in between. CDR3 size: 13 residues. CDR3 nucleotides: TGTGCCAGCAGTGCACCGACAGTCTACGAGCAGTACTTC. Protein: CASSAPTVYEQYF.

A word on this clonotype: A single base separates this from a much larger clone, so it may be a read error. V and J are TRBV7-8 and TRBJ1-2; possibly TRBD1 for D (6 bases). CDR1 is SGHVS, CDR2 FQNEAQ, per germline. The ends were cut back, 1 base at V and 2 bases at J, with 11 bases in the middle. The CDR3 has 15 residues. The CDR3 loop is CASSLGYRENYGYTF. CDR3 bases: TGTGCCAGCAGCTTAGGGTACAGGGAGAACTATGGCTACACCTTC. Complete variable domain (other parts from reference TRBV7-8 and TRBJ1-2): GAGVSQSPRYKVAKRGQDVALRCDPISGHVSLFWYQQALGQGPEFLTYFQNEAQLDKSGLPSDRFFAERPEGSVSTLKIQRTQQEDSAVYLCASSLGYRENYGYTFGSGTRLTVV.

The V gene is TRBV7-9, the J gene TRBJ2-5; 14 nucleotides line up with TRBD2. The CDR3 is made up of 17 amino acids. The V gene end was trimmed by 5 bases and the J gene end by 5 bases; junction bases not matched to a gene: 10. The germline V gene encodes CDR1 SEHNR and CDR2 FQNEAQ (reference sequence). Here the CDR3 reads CASSLRLAGGPRETQYF. The CDR3 DNA sequence: TGTGCCAGCAGCCTGCGACTAGCGGGAGGGCCCCGGGAGACCCAGTACTTC.

The chain employs TRBV7-9 and TRBJ2-7; D unresolved. V was clipped by 8 bases and J by 1 base, with 15 bases between them. CDR1 and CDR2 (germline): SEHNR, FQNEAQ (reference sequence). This CDR3 contains 14 residues. CDR3 sequence reads: CASEFSGGSYEQYF. In DNA, the CDR3 is TGTGCCAGCGAGTTTAGTGGCGGATCCTACGAGCAGTACTTC.

On this clonotype itself: A read error may produce the germline difference seen at one junction end. The rearrangement joins TRBV2 to TRBJ1-2; 7 positions match TRBD1. This CDR3 is built from 12 residues. Germline CDR1 is SNHLY and CDR2 is FYNNEI. CDR3 bases: TGTGCCAGCAGTGTCAACAGGGGAACAGGGACCTTT. Translation: CASSVNRGTGTF.

A note on this clonotype: A much larger clone lies a single base off, so this may be a read error. V and J are TRBV10-3 and TRBJ2-7; 8 bases are a match to TRBD1. The CDR3 consists of 17 residues. CDR1 is ENHRY and CDR2 is SYGVKD in the germline V gene. The CDR3 bases are TGTGCCATCAGTGAGTCTCGGACAGGGAGCCCACACTACGGGCAGTACTTC. As protein: CAISESRTGSPHYGQYF.

The rearrangement links TRBV20-1 to TRBJ1-5; D call uncertain. Trimming stripped 0 bases from V and 9 bases from J, with 18 bases between. Germline CDR1 and CDR2: DFQATT and SNEGSKA (reference sequence). CDR3 length equals 15 residues. In nucleotides, the CDR3 is TGCAGTGCTAGAGATCATCAACAGCCGATTTGGCCCCAGCATTTT. Its protein is CSARDHQQPIWPQHF.

This clonotype was seen ten or more times. V and J are TRBV12-3 or TRBV12-4 and TRBJ2-2, with unresolved D. The V end lost 6 bases, the J end lost 8 bases, and 4 bases lay between the germline ends. The CDR3 is 10 residues long. CDR3 coding DNA: TGTGCCAGCAGCTTGGGGGAGCTGTTTTTT. Translation: CASSLGELFF.

This chain joins TRBV7-3 and TRBJ1-4; the match to TRBD1 covers 7 bases. Germline V gene data show CDR1 as SGHTA and CDR2 as FQGTGA. V shed 5 bases and J 5 bases; nucleotides not matched to a gene: 5. CDR3 length: 14 residues. CDR3 in DNA: TGTGCCAGCAGCGTACAGGGGCCAAATGAAAAACTGTTTTTT. The encoded protein is CASSVQGPNEKLFF.